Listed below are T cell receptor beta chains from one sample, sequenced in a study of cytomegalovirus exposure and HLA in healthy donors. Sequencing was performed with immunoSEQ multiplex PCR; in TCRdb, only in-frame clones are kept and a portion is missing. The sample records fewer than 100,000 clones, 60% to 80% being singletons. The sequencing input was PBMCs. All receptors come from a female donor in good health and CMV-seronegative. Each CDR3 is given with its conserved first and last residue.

CDR3 protein: CASSLGQGSKNIQYF
V gene: TRBV4-3

CDR3 protein: CASSLGTGGYYEQYF
V gene: TRBV4-3

CDR3 protein: CASSLGGDRGNQPQHF
V gene: TRBV13

CDR3 protein: CSAPDIAGKETQYF
V gene: TRBV29-1

CDR3 protein: CSAGRGQGGSEQYF
V gene: TRBV29-1

CDR3 protein: CASSAGTSRSYEQYF
V gene: TRBV27

CDR3 protein: CASSVALAVTDTQYF
V gene: TRBV9

CDR3 protein: CASVREAGGGLYEQYF
V gene: TRBV28

CDR3 protein: CSVEITSGRANGELFF
V gene: TRBV29-1

CDR3 protein: CASTSGQSLPNQPQHF
V gene: TRBV16

CDR3 protein: CASSFYNGTGGDEQYF
V gene: TRBV11-3

CDR3 protein: CASSRGTSGQETQYF
V gene: TRBV6-5

CDR3 protein: CSAGRDYEQYF
V gene: TRBV20-1

CDR3 protein: CASSEEGRMHTEAFF
V gene: TRBV6-1

CDR3 protein: CATSRGTSNTQYF
V gene: TRBV15

CDR3 protein: CASSVGSARDEQYF
V gene: TRBV9

CDR3 protein: CASSSALASSYEQYF
V gene: TRBV7-6

CDR3 protein: CASSPLAGGNGYTF
V gene: TRBV7-9

CDR3 protein: CASSPGPSGAEAFF
V gene: TRBV5-1

CDR3 protein: CATSDSAGTGSGANVLTF
V gene: TRBV6-4

CDR3 protein: CASSPGGGETQYF
V gene: TRBV7-8

CDR3 protein: CASSLVRDLGEQFF
V gene: TRBV28

CDR3 protein: CASSQRDRAYEQYF
V gene: TRBV4-1

CDR3 protein: CASKRALLDEKLFF
V gene: TRBV2

CDR3 protein: CASSYMIEVSYNEQFF
V gene: TRBV6-7

CDR3 protein: CAISESGLGEDGYTF
V gene: TRBV10-3

CDR3 protein: CASSFEGVVLTF
V gene: TRBV7-9

CDR3 protein: CASSESHSIGGANVLTF
V gene: TRBV10-2

CDR3 protein: CASSPRQLTLYEQYF
V gene: TRBV7-2

CDR3 protein: CASSLAAVSSYNEQFF
V gene: TRBV5-6

CDR3 protein: CANPSWANSPLHF
V gene: TRBV6-1

CDR3 protein: CSVQISGGGTEAFF
V gene: TRBV29-1

CDR3 protein: CASSTTGVGNQPQHF
V gene: TRBV7-9

CDR3 protein: CASSEFSLFKAFF
V gene: TRBV6-1

CDR3 protein: CASSPGQTYEQYF
V gene: TRBV28

CDR3 protein: CASSKTGGGTYTNYGYTF
V gene: TRBV5-1

CDR3 protein: CASSVKGLTFGTNTEAFF
V gene: TRBV6-1

CDR3 protein: CASSKRTSGNPFYEQYF
V gene: TRBV5-1

CDR3 protein: CASSVSTRTDTQYF
V gene: TRBV9

CDR3 protein: CASSVASGAGGYTF
V gene: TRBV9

CDR3 protein: CASRSTGGDYGYTF
V gene: TRBV6-5